Sequencing of this T cell receptor (beta chain) was carried out in a study of T cells in Graves' hyperthyroidism and ophthalmopathy. V was cut by 0 bases and J by 11 bases, with 10 bases left in between. In germline, CDR1 is MGHRA, CDR2 YSYEKL. The CDR3 is 12 amino acids. Graves' hyperthyroidism was deemed stable given no ophthalmopathy progression within 18 months. This clonotype was recorded many times. RNA transcripts gave rise to amplified TCR beta CDR3 regions. First-round RT-PCR targeting the TCR CDR3 was performed with the HTBI primer set. TCRdb redid the calling of the multiplex PCR reads with MiXCR, one entry per CDR3 protein. The table records approximately 870,000 distinct CDR3 sequences, 38% of them present only once.

The TCR was taken from a man between 18 and 35 years old with Graves' hyperthyroidism. The specimen sequenced was blood. This rearrangement joins TRBV4-1 to TRBJ2-5; D is possibly TRBD1 or TRBD2 (6 bases each). CDR3 coding DNA: TGCGCCAGCAGCCAAGATCGGAGGGGGCAGTACTTC. Amino acids: CASSQDRRGQYF.